This TCR beta chain emerged from a study of shared clonotypes between healthy human individuals. The assay was immunoSEQ multiplex PCR, and TCRdb's table has in-frame clones only and misses some. This sample carries 550,000 to 700,000 clones, around 78% of them seen once, and the ten largest clones take 1.5% to 2%. Per the germline V gene, CDR1 is MNHNS and CDR2 is SASEGT. The CDR3 runs 15 residues. V was cut by 0 bases and J by 3 bases, with 11 bases left in between. This TCR was sampled from a woman aged 25 to 39 in good health. Sequencing input: memory CD4+ T cells sorted from blood. As for subset: CD45RA-negative fraction. The rearrangement links TRBV6-1 to TRBJ1-1; weak D call: TRBD1 (5 bases). The CDR3 DNA reads TGTGCCAGCAGTGAAGCGGCAGGGCGGGACACTGAAGCTTTCTTT. Translation gives CASSEAAGRDTEAFF.